The 23 T cell receptor beta chains presented below share a single source sample, sequenced in a study of response to subunit inactivated influenza vaccine. TCRdb redid the calling of the RT-PCR reads with MiXCR, one entry per CDR3 protein. The data contain some 500,000 distinct CDR3 sequences, about an eighth of them singletons. The sample was PBMCs from blood, taken around seven weeks after vaccination. The source of these receptors is a man aged 50-60 years who received an inactivated influenza vaccine.

In DNA, the CDR3 is TGTGCCACCAGCAGAGATTTGGAAGATACGCAGTATTTT. This encodes CATSRDLEDTQYF. The chain combines TRBV15 with TRBJ2-3; no firm D call. This CDR3 has 13 residues. V lost 0 bases, J lost 5 bases, and 6 bases lay in between. Germline V gene data show CDR1 as LNHNV and CDR2 as YYDKDF (reference sequence).

This clonotype was recorded many times. The V gene is TRBV12-3 or TRBV12-4, the J gene TRBJ2-5, with 7 bases aligning to TRBD1. The CDR3 consists of 14 residues. The ends lost 5 bases at V and 4 bases at J; junction bases unmatched: 7. CDR3 residues: CASSTGVVTETQYF. Written as DNA, the CDR3 is TGTGCCAGCAGTACAGGGGTGGTTACAGAGACCCAGTACTTC.

V is TRBV27 and J is TRBJ2-1; no clear D gene. Germline assignment: CDR1 MNHEY and CDR2 SMNVEV (reference sequence). This CDR3 has 12 residues. Trimming removed 5 bases from V and 8 bases from J, with 10 bases in between. DNA for the CDR3: TGTGCCAGCAGTACAATCCCGCATGAGCAGTTCTTC. Translated: CASSTIPHEQFF.

This chain connects TRBV29-1 to TRBJ2-2; D is undetermined. The CDR3 covers 11 residues. Trimming pared 6 bases from V and 8 bases from J, leaving 10 bases between. CDR1 is SQVTM and CDR2 is ANQGSEA in the germline V gene. CDR3 protein: CSVFGAGELFF. The CDR3 region has the DNA TGCAGCGTGTTTGGTGCAGGGGAGCTGTTTTTT.

The rearrangement links TRBV5-1 to TRBJ2-1; 11 nucleotides align to TRBD2. The CDR3 totals 16 residues. The trim removed 3 bases at V and 5 bases at J, leaving 7 bases unmatched. Looked up from germline, CDR1 is SGHRS and CDR2 is YFSETQ. The CDR3: CASSSTSGGTNNEQFF. The CDR3 nucleotides are TGCGCCAGCAGCTCCACTAGCGGGGGTACGAACAATGAGCAGTTCTTC.

V gene TRBV5-1 combines with J gene TRBJ2-2; D gene uncertain. This CDR3 comprises 16 residues. Deletions cut 4 bases from V and 0 bases from J, with 13 bases between. CDR1 is SGHRS and CDR2 is YFSETQ in the germline V gene. CDR3 nucleotides: TGCGCCAGCAGCGCGACTGCCACCTCGAACACCGGGGAGCTGTTTTTT. It is translated as CASSATATSNTGELFF.

This clonotype appeared a few times. The chain combines TRBV11-1 with TRBJ2-5; D gene unclear. The germline V gene encodes CDR1 SGHAT and CDR2 FQDESV (reference sequence). Trimming stripped 8 bases from V and 5 bases from J, with 12 bases between. The length of the CDR3 is 12 residues. The CDR3 sequence: CASEAVSETQYF. The CDR3 region has the DNA TGTGCCAGCGAGGCCGTTTCTGAGACCCAGTACTTC.

The table lists this clonotype with a few counts. This sequence joins TRBV25-1 and TRBJ2-3; no clear D. Trimming left V 8 bases short and J 1 base short, with 7 bases between. CDR1 is MGHDK and CDR2 is SYGVNS in the germline V gene. The CDR3 loop spans 12 amino acids. CDR3 in DNA: TGTGCCAGCGGACCCCGCACAGATACGCAGTATTTT. It encodes CASGPRTDTQYF.

This clonotype was counted only a few times. The gene calls are TRBV20-1 and TRBJ2-4; D gene uncertain. Germline CDR1 is DFQATT and CDR2 is SNEGSKA (reference sequence). V was clipped by 3 bases and J by 6 bases, with 15 bases between them. The length of the CDR3 is 14 residues. DNA for the CDR3: TGCAGTGCTAGTTTGCCCGTGTTGGTAAACATTCAGTACTTC. This translates into CSASLPVLVNIQYF.

This clonotype was detected only a few times. The chain joins TRBV20-1 to TRBJ2-7, with TRBD2 matching over 10 bases. The germline CDR1 and CDR2 sequences are DFQATT and SNEGSKA (reference sequence). The CDR3 length is 16 residues. Trimming at V came to 2 bases and at J to 5 bases, leaving 12 bases not matched to a gene. The CDR3 DNA sequence: TGCAGTGCTAGACGCTTCCCTAGCGGGAGTAGTGACGAGCAGTACTTC. Translated, it gives CSARRFPSGSSDEQYF.

This clonotype was observed a handful of times. CDR3 amino acids: CASSLVGREAFF. The CDR3 nucleotides are TGTGCCAGCAGCTTAGTCGGGCGTGAAGCTTTCTTT. This rearrangement joins TRBV11-2 to TRBJ1-1, with no clear D. V dropped 1 base and J dropped 7 bases, with 7 bases sitting between them. CDR1 and CDR2 (germline): SGHAT, FQNNGV. This CDR3 spans 12 amino acids.

This clonotype was counted between two and nine times. V and J are TRBV5-5 and TRBJ1-1; unclear D gene. The CDR3 spans 15 residues. CDR1 and CDR2 (germline): SGHKS, YYEKEE (reference sequence). V was clipped by 4 bases and J by 1 base, with 14 bases between them. CDR3 in amino acids: CASSPNTLPNTEAFF. The DNA of the CDR3 is TGTGCCAGCAGCCCCAATACACTGCCGAACACTGAAGCTTTCTTT.

The chain combines TRBV10-3 with TRBJ1-3, with TRBD1 matching over 8 bases. The CDR3 covers 14 residues. Germline loops: CDR1 ENHRY, CDR2 SYGVKD. Losses at the gene ends were 4 bases for V and 4 bases for J; bases not matched to a gene: 3. CDR3 DNA sequence: TGTGCCATCAGTGGACAGGGGTACGGAAACACCATATATTTT. This gives the protein CAISGQGYGNTIYF.

This chain links TRBV28 with TRBJ2-7, with TRBD2 identical over 11 bases. This CDR3 is 15 amino acids long. From germline, CDR1 is MDHEN and CDR2 SYDVKM. Trimming cost V 8 bases and J 1 base; bases outside gene matches: 7. The CDR3 loop reads CASGLTSGVSYEQYF. The CDR3 DNA reads TGTGCCAGCGGACTGACTAGCGGGGTATCCTACGAGCAGTACTTC.

This clonotype was counted only a few times. This chain connects TRBV7-2 to TRBJ2-5; D possibly corresponds to TRBD2 (6 bases). Germline assignment: CDR1 SGHTA and CDR2 FQGNSA. The CDR3 is 16 residues long. Trimming took 5 bases from V and 4 from J, leaving 20 bases between them. The CDR3: CASSVGTLLGGETQYF. CDR3 DNA sequence: TGTGCCAGCAGCGTAGGGACTTTACTGGGGGGAGAGACCCAGTACTTC.

CDR3 region: CASSHPQAFTYGYTF. The DNA of the CDR3 is TGCGCCAGCAGCCACCCCCAGGCCTTTACATATGGCTACACCTTC. The V call is TRBV4-1, the J call TRBJ1-2; D gene ambiguous. The CDR3 runs 15 residues. Trimming removed 3 bases from V and 5 bases from J, with 16 bases in between. The V gene's germline CDR1 is MGHRA and CDR2 YSYEKL.

J is TRBJ2-1 and V is TRBV11-2; D gene ambiguous. With 1 base removed from V and 8 bases from J, the gap between germline ends came to 15 bases. The CDR3 is made up of 15 amino acids. Per the germline V gene, CDR1 is SGHAT and CDR2 is FQNNGV. For the CDR3, the DNA is TGTGCCAGCAGCTTAGTGGCACAGTCGTTCCATGAGCAGTTCTTC. It specifies CASSLVAQSFHEQFF.

This sequence joins TRBV5-1 and TRBJ2-1, with D perhaps matching TRBD2 (5 bases). Germline CDR1 SGHRS, CDR2 YFSETQ. V lost 0 bases and J lost 7, with 11 bases in between. The CDR3 contains 14 residues. The CDR3 protein is CASSLGRTLNEQFF. CDR3 coding DNA: TGCGCCAGCAGCTTGGGGAGGACGTTGAATGAGCAGTTCTTC.

J is TRBJ2-7 and V is TRBV5-1, with TRBD1 matching over 8 bases. This CDR3 is built from 14 residues. From germline, CDR1 is SGHRS and CDR2 YFSETQ. V gave up 2 bases and J gave up 5 bases; unmatched junction bases: 6. Here the CDR3 reads CASSFGQGGDEQYF. In DNA form, the CDR3 reads TGCGCCAGCAGCTTCGGACAGGGAGGCGACGAGCAGTACTTC.

This clonotype came up a few times. The V and J genes are TRBV5-5 and TRBJ2-1; 13 bases align to TRBD2. CDR3 length: 16 amino acids. Germline CDR1 and CDR2: SGHKS and YYEKEE (reference sequence). Trimming removed 0 bases from V and 7 bases from J; junction bases left unmatched: 4. CDR3 nucleotide sequence: TGTGCCAGCAGCTTGGATTTACTAGCGGGAGGGAATGAGCAGTTCTTC. This sequence encodes CASSLDLLAGGNEQFF.

This clonotype showed up just a few times. CDR3 sequence reads: CASSLVPSVRGESYEQYF. The CDR3 nucleotides read TGTGCCAGCAGCTTAGTACCTTCGGTCAGGGGCGAATCCTACGAGCAGTACTTC. The rearrangement links TRBV11-2 to TRBJ2-7; a possible D gene is TRBD1 (6 bases). Germline CDR1 and CDR2: SGHAT and FQNNGV. The CDR3 runs to 18 residues. V lost 1 base to trimming and J lost 1 base, with 20 bases between them.

This clonotype was found a few times. The DNA of the CDR3 is TGTGCCAGCAGCTTTCTAGCGACTACTCCCTACAATGAGCAGTTCTTC. Encoded protein: CASSFLATTPYNEQFF. This rearrangement joins TRBV11-2 to TRBJ2-1; D is perhaps TRBD2 (6 bases). V gave up 3 bases and J gave up 2 bases, with 14 bases separating them. Germline V lookup: CDR1 SGHAT, CDR2 FQNNGV. The CDR3 runs 16 residues.

The gene calls are TRBV7-2 and TRBJ2-7; 8 bases are a match to TRBD2. The CDR3 totals 14 residues. V gave up 0 bases and J gave up 7 bases; unmatched junction bases: 5. The germline V gene encodes CDR1 SGHTA and CDR2 FQGNSA. The CDR3 is CASSLARGAWEQYF. The CDR3 region has the DNA TGTGCCAGCAGCTTAGCGCGGGGGGCATGGGAGCAGTACTTC.